This T cell receptor beta chain originates from a study of T cells in Graves' hyperthyroidism and ophthalmopathy. Amplification targeted TCR beta CDR3 regions from RNA transcripts. Initially, a first-round RT-PCR of the TCR CDR3 employed the HTBI primer set. TCRdb ran MiXCR on the multiplex PCR reads and lists one entry per CDR3 protein. This sample yields 500,000 to 750,000 distinct CDR3 sequences, of which approximately 14% are seen a single time; around 7.8% belongs to the top ten. Per the germline V gene, CDR1 is SGHRS and CDR2 is YFSETQ. Trimming took 3 bases from V and 7 from J; bases not matched to a gene: 5. This CDR3 contains 13 residues. Points from the study as a whole: Most expanded thyroid clonotypes above 0.001 recurred in blood.

This clonotype was seen many times. The target antigen is unknown. The sequence came from a woman aged 25-40 years with Graves' hyperthyroidism. The source material was blood. The rearrangement links TRBV5-1 to TRBJ2-7; 9 nucleotides agree with TRBD1. CDR3: CASSWTGASEQYF. The CDR3 DNA reads as TGCGCCAGCAGCTGGACAGGGGCGTCGGAGCAGTACTTC.